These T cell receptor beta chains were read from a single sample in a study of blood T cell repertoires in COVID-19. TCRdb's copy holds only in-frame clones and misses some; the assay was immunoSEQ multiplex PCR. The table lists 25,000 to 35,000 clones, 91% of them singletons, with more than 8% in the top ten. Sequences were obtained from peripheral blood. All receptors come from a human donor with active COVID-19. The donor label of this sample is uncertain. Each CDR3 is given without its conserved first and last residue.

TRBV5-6,ASSPWDRDIEAF
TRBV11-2,ASSLGAGVNYEQY
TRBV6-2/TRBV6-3,ASSHREDQPQH
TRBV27,ASSRGDTEAF
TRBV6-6,ASSGRIQGGYGYT
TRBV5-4,ASRGQGAEDTQY
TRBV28,ASSSERGNTDTQY
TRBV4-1,ASSQLTPNAGRYT
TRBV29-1,SVDPGAGGYT
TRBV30,AWSVGTHATNEKLF
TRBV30,AWSPGRDYEQY
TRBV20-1,SARGHYEQY
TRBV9,ASSVGGDRGYGYT
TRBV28,ASSPLRGLYGYT
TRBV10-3,AISAGFYTDTQY
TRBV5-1,ASSSEAGPAGNTIY
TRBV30,AWTHSGTGVNEQY
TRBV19,ASSILGAYGYT
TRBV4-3,ASSQGSRGPTAQF
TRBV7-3,ASSLSGSSGQETQY
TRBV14,ASSQSQNSKNIQY
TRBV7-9,ASSVTSGATDTQY
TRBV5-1,ASSLEQGLYNEQF
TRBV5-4,ASRLPGQGARDEQY
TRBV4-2,ASSPDLGAYEQY
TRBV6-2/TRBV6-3,ASSYSAGRSYEQY
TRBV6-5,ASSYSRTGGYGYT
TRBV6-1,ASSEAAPINRGGRYEQY
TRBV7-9,ASSLGLFDEQY
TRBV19,ASTSSWDSPQF
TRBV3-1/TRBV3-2,ASTRVGGARNEQY
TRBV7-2,ASSLAGTGMAGELF
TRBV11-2,ASSSLVAGGFTDTQY
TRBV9,ASSSSSGGPADTQY
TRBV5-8,ASSGGGSLH
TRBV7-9,ASSRGAFSNYEQY
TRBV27,ASTEGSSYNEQF
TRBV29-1,SVEEASYEQY
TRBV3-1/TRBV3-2,ASSQVLRSSGGPTGELF
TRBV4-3,ASSQLTGQETQY
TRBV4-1,ASSQVRGHQETQY
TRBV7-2,ASSLEGRANSPLH
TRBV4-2,ASSQDQGGSGNTIY
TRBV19,ATSQGGQPQH
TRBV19,ASSTGTRDEKLF
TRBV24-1,ATSEDTGVGYNEQF
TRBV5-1,ASSQGLAGATDTQY
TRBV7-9,ASRKGQTEAF
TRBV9,ASSVAPSGGFSTDTQY
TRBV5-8,ASSLRRGYFNYGYT
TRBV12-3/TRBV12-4,ASSLRAQETQY
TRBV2,ASSGDRGSEQY